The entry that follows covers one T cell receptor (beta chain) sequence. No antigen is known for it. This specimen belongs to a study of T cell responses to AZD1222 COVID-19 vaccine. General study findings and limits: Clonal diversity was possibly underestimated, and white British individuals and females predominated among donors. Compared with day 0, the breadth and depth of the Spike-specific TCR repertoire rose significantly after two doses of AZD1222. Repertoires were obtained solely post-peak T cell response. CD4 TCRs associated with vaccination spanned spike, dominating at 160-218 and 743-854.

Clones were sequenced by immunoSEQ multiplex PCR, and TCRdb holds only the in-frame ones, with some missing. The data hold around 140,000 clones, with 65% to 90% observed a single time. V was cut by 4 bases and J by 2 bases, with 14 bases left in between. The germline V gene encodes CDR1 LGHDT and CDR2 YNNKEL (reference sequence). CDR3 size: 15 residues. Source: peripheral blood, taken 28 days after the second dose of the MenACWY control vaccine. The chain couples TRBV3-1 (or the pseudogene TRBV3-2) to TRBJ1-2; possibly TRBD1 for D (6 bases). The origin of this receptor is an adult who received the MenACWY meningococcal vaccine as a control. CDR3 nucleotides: TGTGCCAGCAGCCCTACAACAGGGCTCAACTATGGCTACACCTTC. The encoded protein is CASSPTTGLNYGYTF.